This paragraph covers one T cell receptor beta chain sequence. Its antigen is currently unknown. The data belong to a study of naive and memory T cell subsets. Overall study findings and caveats: Findings for naive and memory subsets could not be checked against ground truth.

An equimolar mix of two oligonucleotides served as the beta constant-region primer for TRBC1 and TRBC2. Nested alpha and beta constant-region primers with the SP2 primer drove four PCR rounds on ligated cDNA. TCRdb re-analysed the UMI-ligation and nested PCR reads in MiXCR, keeping a single row per CDR3 protein. The table shows 100,000 to 150,000 distinct CDR3 sequences, with over 30% occurring only once. Overnight CMV lysate stimulation of fresh PBMCs defined donor CMV status by CD4+ IFNgamma. Four subsets defined by CD45RA and CD27 were sorted after CD3, CD4, CD8 and live/dead staining. With 5 bases removed from V and 3 bases from J, the gap between germline ends came to 19 bases. CDR1 is MNHNY and CDR2 is SVGAGI in the germline V gene (reference sequence). The CDR3 covers 16 residues.

This TCR derives from a human donor in good health. The source material was central memory CD4+ T cells from blood. J is TRBJ1-2 and V is TRBV6-6; TRBD1 might be the D (5 bases). The CDR3 here is CASSQARGNWDYGYTF. The CDR3 DNA reads as TGTGCCAGCAGTCAAGCTCGGGGGAACTGGGACTATGGCTACACCTTC.